These 12 T cell receptor beta chains share one sample of origin, sequenced in a study of blood T cell repertoires in COVID-19. Profiling relied on immunoSEQ multiplex PCR, and the TCRdb table lists in-frame clones only, not all of them. The table lists 80,000 to 95,000 clones, approximately 86% of them singletons. Sequencing used peripheral blood. The receptors come from a human donor in a cohort sampled during active COVID-19.

The rearrangement links TRBV5-4 to TRBJ2-3, with 10 positions matching TRBD2. J gave up 0 bases and V 3 bases, and 1 base lay outside the gene matches. Germline lookup yields CDR1 SGHNT and CDR2 YYREEE (reference sequence). This CDR3 is built from 15 residues. CDR3 sequence (DNA): TGTGCCAGCAGCTCGACTAGCGGGAGCACAGATACGCAGTATTTT. This codes for CASSSTSGSTDTQYF. The full variable domain, rest sourced from reference TRBV5-4 and TRBJ2-3, is ETGVTQSPTHLIKTRGQQVTLRCSSQSGHNTVSWYQQALGQGPQFIFQYYREEENGRGNFPPRFSGLQFPNYSSELNVNALELDDSALYLCASSSTSGSTDTQYFGPGTRLTVL.

The chain couples TRBV6-5 to TRBJ2-7; D may be TRBD2 (5 bases). Germline assignment: CDR1 MNHEY and CDR2 SVGAGI. V lost 8 bases and J 0 bases, leaving 17 bases between the germline ends. The CDR3 has 15 residues. The CDR3 region has the DNA TGTGCCAGCGGGGAACCAAGCGGAGGCTCCTACGAGCAGTACTTC. This gives the protein CASGEPSGGSYEQYF.

The CDR3: CASSLRTGTYNEQFF. The DNA of the CDR3 is TGTGCCAGCAGCCTTCGGACAGGGACCTACAATGAGCAGTTCTTC. The chain has TRBV14 and TRBJ2-1, with 8 bases aligning to TRBD1. Germline V CDR1 and CDR2: SGHDN, FVKESK. Trimming cost V 4 bases and J 2 bases; bases outside gene matches: 4. This CDR3 comprises 15 residues. The variable domain in full, with the rest retrieved from reference TRBV14 and TRBJ2-1, is EAGVTQFPSHSVIEKGQTVTLRCDPISGHDNLYWYRRVMGKEIKFLLHFVKESKQDESGMPNNRFLAERTGGTYSTLKVQPAELEDSGVYFCASSLRTGTYNEQFFGPGTRLTVL.

The chain combines TRBV11-2 with TRBJ2-7; TRBD2 matches at 7 bases. This CDR3 spans 16 amino acids. J was trimmed by 2 bases and V by 1 base; bases with no gene match: 8. Germline CDR1 SGHAT, CDR2 FQNNGV. The CDR3 nucleotides read TGTGCCAGCAGCTTAGTGGGGGACTACCGTGCCTACGAGCAGTACTTC. This codes for CASSLVGDYRAYEQYF.

The chain is built from TRBV10-3 and TRBJ2-7, with a weak D call TRBD2 (5 bases). There are 12 residues in the CDR3. Per germline, CDR1 ENHRY and CDR2 SYGVKD. Trimming took 10 bases from V and 2 from J, leaving 12 bases between them. The CDR3 spells CATGLTPYEQYF. CDR3 DNA: TGTGCCACCGGACTTACCCCCTACGAGCAGTACTTC.

This clone has a single count. The chain carries TRBV5-1 and TRBJ2-7; D remains unclear. Trimming cost V 4 bases and J 0 bases, with 17 bases left between them. This CDR3 contains 16 residues. From germline, CDR1 is SGHRS and CDR2 YFSETQ. The DNA for the CDR3 is TGCGCCAGCAGCCAAGATATGGAGCACCTCTCCTACGAGCAGTACTTC. The encoded protein is CASSQDMEHLSYEQYF.

This sequence joins TRBV7-9 and TRBJ2-1; 12 bases are shared with TRBD2. The trim removed 3 bases at V and 2 bases at J, leaving 11 bases unmatched. Per germline, CDR1 SEHNR and CDR2 FQNEAQ (reference sequence). The CDR3 totals 19 residues. CDR3 coding DNA: TGTGCCAGCAGCTTTCCGGGACAGTGGACTAGCGGGACCTACAATGAGCAGTTCTTC. This encodes CASSFPGQWTSGTYNEQFF. The whole variable domain, remainder taken from reference TRBV7-9 and TRBJ2-1, is DTGVSQNPRHKITKRGQNVTFRCDPISEHNRLYWYRQTLGQGPEFLTYFQNEAQLEKSRLLSDRFSAERPKGSFSTLEIQRTEQGDSAMYLCASSFPGQWTSGTYNEQFFGPGTRLTVL.

The chain couples TRBV5-1 to TRBJ2-2; possibly TRBD2 for D (5 bases). V dropped 5 bases and J dropped 0 bases, with 8 bases sitting between them. This CDR3 has 14 amino acids. Per the germline V gene, CDR1 is SGHRS and CDR2 is YFSETQ. CDR3 DNA: TGCGCCAGCAGGCAGCGGACGAACACCGGGGAGCTGTTTTTT. This translates into CASRQRTNTGELFF.

The chain joins TRBV18 to TRBJ1-4; 9 bases fit TRBD1. CDR3 length equals 15 residues. V shed 6 bases and J 8 bases; nucleotides not matched to a gene: 10. CDR1 is KGHSH and CDR2 is LQKENI in the germline V gene. This CDR3 is CASSPTGGIGEKLFF. The CDR3 DNA follows: TGTGCCAGCTCCCCGACAGGGGGGATAGGAGAAAAACTGTTTTTT.

The J gene is TRBJ1-3, the V gene TRBV5-8, with D unresolved. Germline V lookup: CDR1 SGHTS, CDR2 YDEGEE. Trimming took 4 bases from V and 7 from J, leaving 12 bases between them. This CDR3 is 13 amino acids long. CDR3 in amino acids: CASSPLSGNTIYF. The CDR3 region has the DNA TGTGCCAGCAGCCCTTTAAGTGGCAACACCATATATTTT.

V is TRBV2 and J is TRBJ1-1; tentatively, D is TRBD1 (6 bases). The germline V gene has CDR1 SNHLY and CDR2 FYNNEI. This CDR3 has 17 residues. Deletions cut 4 bases from V and 0 bases from J, with 18 bases between. CDR3 residues: CASSGIGGATMNTEAFF. The CDR3 DNA is TGTGCCAGCAGTGGAATAGGGGGAGCTACCATGAACACTGAAGCTTTCTTT. Full variable domain (rest looked up from reference TRBV2 and TRBJ1-1): EPEVTQTPSHQVTQMGQEVILRCVPISNHLYFYWYRQILGQKVEFLVSFYNNEISEKSEIFDDQFSVERPDGSNFTLKIRSTKLEDSAMYFCASSGIGGATMNTEAFFGQGTRLTVV.

The rearrangement uses TRBV4-1 and TRBJ2-3, with TRBD1 as a possible D gene (6 bases). Germline V gene data show CDR1 as MGHRA and CDR2 as YSYEKL. The CDR3 has 15 amino acids. Trimming pared 4 bases from V and 2 bases from J, leaving 13 bases between. CDR3 protein: CASSPSNRDTDTQYF. DNA of the CDR3: TGCGCCAGCAGCCCCTCAAACAGGGACACAGATACGCAGTATTTT.